This passage covers 30 T cell receptor beta chains from one sample sequenced in a study of Ad26.COV2.S vaccination and SARS-CoV-2 variants. Treatment in this sample: some 20 received Ad26.COV2.S at low or high dose, single or two shots; about 5 received placebo; per-sample allocation not given. The samples were gathered on day 63 after the first injection of vaccine or placebo. Clones were sequenced by immunoSEQ multiplex PCR, and TCRdb holds only the in-frame ones, with some missing. Among some 390,000 clones listed, about nine tenths were seen once. The material was peripheral blood, obtained in a trial of Ad26.COV2.S vaccine versus placebo. All receptors come from a person aged 18-60 years who received the Ad26.COV2.S COVID-19 vaccine or a placebo.

The J gene is TRBJ2-3, the V gene TRBV11-2, with D unclear. The CDR3 is 11 amino acids. Trimming cost V 5 bases and J 8 bases, with 8 bases left between them. Per germline, CDR1 SGHAT and CDR2 FQNNGV. CDR3 amino acids: CASSPGSTQYF. CDR3 bases: TGTGCCAGCAGCCCAGGCAGTACGCAGTATTTT. Complete variable domain (other parts from reference TRBV11-2 and TRBJ2-3): EAGVAQSPRYKIIEKRQSVAFWCNPISGHATLYWYQQILGQGPKLLIQFQNNGVVDDSQLPKDRFSAERLKGVDSTLKIQPAKLEDSAVYLCASSPGSTQYFGPGTRLTVL.

The J gene is TRBJ1-6, the V gene TRBV6-5, with 7 bases aligning to TRBD1. After removal of 2 bases from V and 13 bases from J, the junction contained 14 bases not matched to a gene. Germline values: CDR1 MNHEY, CDR2 SVGAGI. The CDR3 is 16 residues long. The CDR3: CASSYNPGTAVIPLHF. The CDR3 DNA reads TGTGCCAGCAGTTACAATCCCGGGACAGCCGTTATCCCCCTCCACTTT.

This clone was found a few times. The chain is built from TRBV5-1 and TRBJ1-2; D ambiguous. The CDR3 is 14 residues long. Germline CDR1 and CDR2: SGHRS and YFSETQ. Trimming took off 4 bases at V and 4 bases at J, with 14 bases between the two ends. The DNA for the CDR3 is TGCGCCAGCAGCCCGGGCCCTCCGGCCTATGGCTACACCTTC. Translated: CASSPGPPAYGYTF.

The V call is TRBV19, the J call TRBJ1-1; D perhaps matches TRBD1 (6 bases). CDR1 is LNHDA and CDR2 is SQIVND in the germline V gene (reference sequence). Trimming removed 7 bases at V and 5 bases at J, with 14 bases between. The length of the CDR3 is 13 residues. Here the CDR3 reads CASKVPGVTEAFF. The DNA for the CDR3 is TGTGCCAGTAAAGTCCCAGGGGTGACTGAAGCTTTCTTT.

J is TRBJ2-7 and V is TRBV5-1; 9 bases line up with TRBD1. J gave up 5 bases and V 3 bases, and 6 bases lay outside the gene matches. The CDR3 contains 14 residues. Germline assignment: CDR1 SGHRS and CDR2 YFSETQ. The CDR3 loop reads CASSYGTGSNEQYF. In DNA, the CDR3 is TGCGCCAGCAGCTACGGGACAGGGAGCAACGAGCAGTACTTC.

J is TRBJ1-4 and V is TRBV27; D perhaps matches TRBD1 (6 bases). CDR3 length equals 15 residues. CDR1 and CDR2 (germline): MNHEY, SMNVEV (reference sequence). V was clipped by 4 bases and J by 8 bases, with 17 bases between them. The CDR3 nucleotides are TGTGCCAGCAGTTCATACACGGCAGGGGAGGAAAAACTGTTTTTT. Translating it yields CASSSYTAGEEKLFF. Variable domain in full (rest from reference TRBV27 and TRBJ1-4): EAQVTQNPRYLITVTGKKLTVTCSQNMNHEYMSWYRQDPGLGLRQIYYSMNVEVTDKGDVPEGYKVSRKEKRNFPLILESPSPNQTSLYFCASSSYTAGEEKLFFGSGTQLSVL.

The chain employs TRBV4-1 and TRBJ1-4, with no clear D. Germline V gene data show CDR1 as MGHRA and CDR2 as YSYEKL. The V end was cut by 4 bases, the J end by 0 bases, with 9 bases between. The CDR3 consists of 15 residues. CDR3 sequence reads: CASSLRSATNEKLFF. CDR3 in DNA: TGCGCCAGCAGCCTTCGGAGTGCAACTAATGAAAAACTGTTTTTT.

The rearrangement joins TRBV21-1 to TRBJ2-2; no check of the table's D call, TRBD1, against the DNA was made. TRBV21-1 is given as a pseudogene. The CDR3 loop spans 16 amino acids. This CDR3 reads CASSKVGHINTGELFF. CDR3 bases: TGTGCCAGCAGCAAAGTAGGACACATTAACACCGGGGAGCTGTTTTTT.

This clone was seen only once. CDR3 loop: CASSLHLLGPNYGYTF. The CDR3 DNA sequence: TGTGCCAGCAGCTTACACCTCCTTGGACCAAACTATGGCTACACCTTC. The chain links TRBV5-6 to TRBJ1-2, with D uncertain. The germline V gene has CDR1 SGHDT and CDR2 YYEEEE. The CDR3 contains 16 residues. The V end lost 2 bases, the J end lost 2 bases, and 16 bases lay between the germline ends.

This sequence joins TRBV10-2 and TRBJ2-7; D call uncertain. This CDR3 has 11 residues. Germline-derived CDR1 and CDR2 are WSHSY and SAAADI. The germline V and J ends were trimmed by 8 bases and 4 bases, with 9 bases remaining between them. The CDR3 is CASGRAYEQYF. For the CDR3, the DNA is TGCGCCAGCGGAAGGGCATACGAGCAGTACTTC.

The chain links TRBV5-4 to TRBJ2-3, with a possible D match to TRBD2 (6 bases). This CDR3 comprises 14 residues. Trimming pared 6 bases from V and 1 base from J, leaving 12 bases between. The germline gives CDR1 SGHNT, CDR2 YYREEE (reference sequence). DNA of the CDR3: TGTGCCAGCAACATCCCGGGGGGCACAGATACGCAGTATTTT. This sequence encodes CASNIPGGTDTQYF.

The chain has TRBV12-5 and TRBJ1-5, with D unresolved. In germline, CDR1 is LGHNT, CDR2 FRNRAP. V gave up 6 bases and J gave up 5 bases, with 17 bases separating them. The CDR3 runs 15 residues. The CDR3 sequence: CASGVGITDYQPQHF. CDR3 nucleotides: TGTGCTAGTGGCGTAGGGATCACAGATTATCAGCCCCAGCATTTT.

This chain joins TRBV5-4 and TRBJ2-7; D possibly matches TRBD1 or TRBD2 (5 bases each). The CDR3 loop spans 14 amino acids. The germline CDR1 and CDR2 sequences are SGHNT and YYREEE (reference sequence). V gave up 2 bases and J gave up 0 bases, with 9 bases separating them. The CDR3 region has the DNA TGTGCCAGCAGCTTCCGGGACGCCTCCTACGAGCAGTACTTC. Protein sequence: CASSFRDASYEQYF.

The V and J genes are TRBV7-8 and TRBJ1-1; 9 bases map to TRBD1. The CDR3 is 13 amino acids. In germline, CDR1 is SGHVS, CDR2 FQNEAQ. Trimming cost V 5 bases and J 8 bases; bases outside gene matches: 6. The CDR3, as DNA: TGTGCCAGCAGCCTCTGGACAGGGGTCGAAGCTTTCTTT. Protein product: CASSLWTGVEAFF.

The genes are TRBV5-4 and TRBJ2-1, with D possibly TRBD1 on 6 matching bases. Germline loops: CDR1 SGHNT, CDR2 YYREEE (reference sequence). The CDR3 spans 15 residues. V was shortened by 2 bases and J by 1 base, with 10 bases between the two germline ends. CDR3 loop: CASSLQGRSYNEQFF. CDR3 nucleotides: TGTGCCAGCAGCTTACAGGGACGGTCCTACAATGAGCAGTTCTTC. Full variable domain (rest looked up from reference TRBV5-4 and TRBJ2-1): ETGVTQSPTHLIKTRGQQVTLRCSSQSGHNTVSWYQQALGQGPQFIFQYYREEENGRGNFPPRFSGLQFPNYSSELNVNALELDDSALYLCASSLQGRSYNEQFFGPGTRLTVL.

The genes are TRBV20-1 and TRBJ2-1, with a weak D call TRBD1 (6 bases). The CDR3 sequence is 11 residues long. The ends were cut back, 5 bases at V and 7 bases at J, with 9 bases in the middle. Germline loops: CDR1 DFQATT, CDR2 SNEGSKA (reference sequence). In nucleotides, the CDR3 is TGCAGTGCTTACAGGGATAATGAGCAGTTCTTC. This gives the protein CSAYRDNEQFF.

This clone was seen a few times. This rearrangement joins TRBV23-1 to TRBJ1-1, with D possibly matching TRBD1 (6 bases). TRBV23-1 is known as an ORF, though its function is uncertain. The V end was cut by 1 base, the J end by 1 base, with 10 bases between. The CDR3 runs to 15 residues. The CDR3 reads CASSQFQQGNTEAFF. In DNA, the CDR3 is TGCGCCAGCAGTCAATTCCAACAGGGGAACACTGAAGCTTTCTTT.

To note about this clone: This sample also contains other DNA sequences that code for the same CDR3. The chain employs TRBV15 and TRBJ1-3; a possible D gene is TRBD1 (6 bases). V was shortened by 0 bases and J by 4 bases, with 10 bases between the two germline ends. The CDR3 is made up of 15 amino acids. Germline V gene lookup returns CDR1 LNHNV and CDR2 YYDKDF (reference sequence). Written as DNA, the CDR3 is TGTGCCACCAGCAGAGATCAGGGGCCAGGAAACACCATATATTTT. It is translated as CATSRDQGPGNTIYF.

This sequence joins TRBV29-1 and TRBJ2-4, with D tentatively TRBD1 (6 bases). CDR1 is SQVTM, CDR2 ANQGSEA, per germline. Trimming stripped 4 bases from V and 0 bases from J, with 7 bases between. The CDR3 totals 13 residues. CDR3 residues: CSVGGRAKNIQYF. In DNA form, the CDR3 reads TGCAGCGTTGGGGGGCGAGCCAAAAACATTCAGTACTTC. Looking up the rest from reference TRBV29-1 and TRBJ2-4 gives the full variable domain: SAVISQKPSRDICQRGTSLTIQCQVDSQVTMMFWYRQQPGQSLTLIATANQGSEATYESGFVIDKFPISRPNLTFSTLTVSNMSPEDSSIYLCSVGGRAKNIQYFGAGTRLSVL.

This clone appeared a few times. For the CDR3, the DNA is TGTGCCAGCAGCGCCCGAGCGGGGGGTTACTACAATGAGCAGTTCTTC. Encoded protein: CASSARAGGYYNEQFF. The chain recombines TRBV11-2 with TRBJ2-1, with 9 bases identical to TRBD2. The length of the CDR3 is 16 residues. Germline V lookup: CDR1 SGHAT, CDR2 FQNNGV. Trimming removed 5 bases from V and 3 bases from J; junction bases left unmatched: 8.

This clone was observed a few times. This rearrangement joins TRBV21-1 to TRBJ2-7; the table assigns TRBD1, which was not confirmed against the DNA. TRBV21-1 is given as a pseudogene. The CDR3 is 17 amino acids. CDR3 in DNA: TGTGCCAGCAGCAAAGCGCAAGACAGGTGGGACTCCTACGAGCAGTACTTC. Translation: CASSKAQDRWDSYEQYF.

V usage is TRBV5-1 and J usage is TRBJ2-3; D unclear. With 4 bases removed from V and 0 bases from J, the gap between germline ends came to 6 bases. CDR1 is SGHRS and CDR2 is YFSETQ in the germline V gene. This CDR3 contains 13 residues. The CDR3 nucleotides are TGCGCCAGCAGCAATCCTAGCACAGATACGCAGTATTTT. It yields the protein CASSNPSTDTQYF.

The chain combines TRBV27 with TRBJ1-3, with D tentatively TRBD1 (5 bases). The CDR3 sequence is 14 residues long. V lost 5 bases, J lost 0 bases, and 8 bases lay in between. CDR1 and CDR2 from the germline V gene are MNHEY and SMNVEV (reference sequence). The CDR3 DNA follows: TGTGCCAGCAGTCTGACAGACTCTGGAAACACCATATATTTT. This codes for CASSLTDSGNTIYF.

The chain is built from TRBV4-1 and TRBJ2-5; 7 nucleotides line up with TRBD1. Germline CDR1 and CDR2: MGHRA and YSYEKL. The CDR3 is 15 residues long. V shed 3 bases, J shed 4 bases, and the junction held 8 bases outside the gene matches. The CDR3 here is CASSQTQGLRETQYF. The CDR3 nucleotides read TGCGCCAGCAGCCAGACACAGGGGTTGCGAGAGACCCAGTACTTC.

CDR3 sequence reads: CASSGNTDTQYF. The DNA of the CDR3 is TGTGCCAGCAGTGGGAACACAGATACGCAGTATTTT. V gene TRBV12-3 or TRBV12-4 combines with J gene TRBJ2-3; no firm D call. Trimming cost V 5 bases and J 2 bases, with 5 bases left between them. This CDR3 is 12 amino acids long.

This rearrangement joins TRBV2 to TRBJ1-5; D is uncertain. Germline-derived CDR1 and CDR2 are SNHLY and FYNNEI. The CDR3 is made up of 13 amino acids. V was shortened by 4 bases and J by 6 bases, with 10 bases between the two germline ends. The CDR3 reads CASSVAGVQPQHF. The CDR3 nucleotides read TGTGCCAGCAGTGTCGCTGGGGTTCAGCCCCAGCATTTT.

V and J are TRBV6-1 and TRBJ1-5; no reliable D call. This CDR3 has 18 residues. CDR1 is MNHNS, CDR2 SASEGT, per germline. V lost 0 bases, J lost 3 bases, and 18 bases lay in between. Here the CDR3 reads CASSEAQAPRTFNQPQHF. The CDR3 bases are TGTGCCAGCAGTGAAGCGCAGGCCCCCAGGACTTTCAATCAGCCCCAGCATTTT.

This chain connects TRBV5-4 to TRBJ1-5, with D unresolved. V was shortened by 5 bases and J by 7 bases, with 19 bases between the two germline ends. There are 15 residues in the CDR3. Germline V CDR1 and CDR2: SGHNT, YYREEE (reference sequence). The CDR3 DNA is TGTGCCAGCAGAGGGCGTGATGGGGTTCGGCAGCCCCAGCATTTT. This sequence encodes CASRGRDGVRQPQHF. The full variable domain, with the rest looked up from reference TRBV5-4 and TRBJ1-5, is ETGVTQSPTHLIKTRGQQVTLRCSSQSGHNTVSWYQQALGQGPQFIFQYYREEENGRGNFPPRFSGLQFPNYSSELNVNALELDDSALYLCASRGRDGVRQPQHFGDGTRLSIL.

This chain uses TRBV6-2 or TRBV6-3 with TRBJ2-7; TRBD1 matches at 9 bases. V shed 5 bases, J shed 1 base, and the junction held 6 bases outside the gene matches. Germline V gene lookup returns CDR1 MNHEY and CDR2 SVGEGT. This CDR3 has 15 residues. As DNA, the CDR3 is TGTGCCAGCAGTATTCCGGGACAGGGATCCTACGAGCAGTACTTC. It specifies CASSIPGQGSYEQYF.

The chain links TRBV10-3 to TRBJ1-4, with D perhaps TRBD1 (5 bases). Between the trimmed V and J ends, which lost 6 bases and 8 bases, there was a span of 10 bases. This CDR3 contains 12 residues. Germline V gene lookup returns CDR1 ENHRY and CDR2 SYGVKD. This CDR3 is CAIRGTGEKLFF. The CDR3 DNA is TGTGCCATCAGGGGGACGGGAGAAAAACTGTTTTTT.